One and the same sample provided the 2 T cell receptor beta chains below, sequenced in a study of blood T cell repertoires in COVID-19. Measured with immunoSEQ multiplex PCR; TCRdb has only the in-frame clones, and not every one. The table has more than 250,000 clones, around 88% seen once; the top ten hold about 1.6%. Material for sequencing was peripheral blood. The receptors come from a woman aged 45-59 years with acute or convalescent COVID-19.

The rearrangement joins TRBV5-8 to TRBJ1-3; D possibly corresponds to TRBD1 (5 bases). With 0 bases removed from V and 0 bases from J, the gap between germline ends came to 13 bases. CDR3 length equals 17 residues. Germline CDR1 is SGHTS and CDR2 is YDEGEE. The CDR3 region has the DNA TGTGCCAGCAGCTTGGGGACACAGAGCTTCTCTGGAAACACCATATATTTT. Its protein product is CASSLGTQSFSGNTIYF.

CDR3 DNA sequence: TGTGCCAGTAGTATATTAGATAATGAAAAACTGTTTTTT. It is translated as CASSILDNEKLFF. The chain couples TRBV19 to TRBJ1-4; D unresolved. V lost 2 bases to trimming and J lost 4 bases, with 5 bases between them. This CDR3 is 13 amino acids long. Germline V gene lookup returns CDR1 LNHDA and CDR2 SQIVND (reference sequence).